A single TCR beta chain is shown here with its context. The sample belongs to a study of cytomegalovirus exposure and HLA in healthy donors. Primers for the PCR totalled 60 Vbeta and 13 Jbeta. The table came from immunoSEQ multiplex PCR; TCRdb's copy has only in-frame clones and leaves some out. The sample yields more than 100,000 clones, approximately 70% seen once. This CDR3 comprises 12 residues. Germline CDR1 is SGHTA and CDR2 is FQGNSA. Trimming stripped 5 bases from V and 9 bases from J, with 14 bases between. This chain connects TRBV7-2 to TRBJ2-7, with D tentatively TRBD2 (5 bases). The TCR originated in a woman in her forties or fifties in good health and CMV-seronegative. Sequencing was performed on PBMCs. The CDR3 DNA follows: TGTGCCAGCAGCCCCCTAGCCCGGGCGCAGTACTTC. Protein: CASSPLARAQYF.